This T cell receptor beta chain was documented in a study of blood T cell repertoires in COVID-19. Study-wide background: Whether acute or convalescent, the COVID-19 samples came from the United States, Italy and Spain.

The CDR3 length is 15 residues. Trimming cost V 0 bases and J 4 bases; bases outside gene matches: 4. Germline V CDR1 and CDR2: LNHNV, YYDKDF (reference sequence). Generated by immunoSEQ multiplex PCR, the TCRdb table keeps only in-frame clones and is missing some. The sample includes about 410,000 clones, roughly 91% of them seen just once. Cohort placement rested on clinical history that participants reported themselves. This chain links TRBV15 with TRBJ1-2; TRBD1 matches at 8 bases. Sequenced material: PBMCs or T cells enriched from blood (not recorded which). The TCR was taken from a man aged 18-30 years who had recovered from COVID-19. The CDR3 region has the DNA TGTGCCACCAGCAGAGATGGGGGACAGGCCTATGGCTACACCTTC. Its translation: CATSRDGGQAYGYTF.